Detailed here is one T cell receptor beta chain. Germline CDR1 reads LNHDA; CDR2 reads SQIVND (reference sequence). With V trimmed by 2 bases and J by 1 base, 4 bases remained unmatched. The CDR3 totals 15 residues. These data come from a study of blood T cell repertoires in COVID-19. Study details: Researchers got acute and convalescent COVID-19 samples from the United States, Italy and Spain.

Authors' methods: Using reference gene primer amplification, nucleated cell counts were estimated. Assay used: immunoSEQ multiplex PCR; TCRdb lists only in-frame clones, some missing. V, J and clone size are those of that table, while D and trimming were read from the DNA. There are some 170,000 clones in the sample; 90% occur only once, and about a sixth lies in the top ten. The source material was peripheral blood. The rearrangement joins TRBV19 to TRBJ1-1, with 7 nucleotides matching TRBD1. The receptor was isolated from a man aged 55 to 70 with active or convalescent COVID-19. DNA for the CDR3: TGTGCCAGTAGTATACGGGGGACAGCGAACACTGAAGCTTTCTTT. As protein: CASSIRGTANTEAFF.